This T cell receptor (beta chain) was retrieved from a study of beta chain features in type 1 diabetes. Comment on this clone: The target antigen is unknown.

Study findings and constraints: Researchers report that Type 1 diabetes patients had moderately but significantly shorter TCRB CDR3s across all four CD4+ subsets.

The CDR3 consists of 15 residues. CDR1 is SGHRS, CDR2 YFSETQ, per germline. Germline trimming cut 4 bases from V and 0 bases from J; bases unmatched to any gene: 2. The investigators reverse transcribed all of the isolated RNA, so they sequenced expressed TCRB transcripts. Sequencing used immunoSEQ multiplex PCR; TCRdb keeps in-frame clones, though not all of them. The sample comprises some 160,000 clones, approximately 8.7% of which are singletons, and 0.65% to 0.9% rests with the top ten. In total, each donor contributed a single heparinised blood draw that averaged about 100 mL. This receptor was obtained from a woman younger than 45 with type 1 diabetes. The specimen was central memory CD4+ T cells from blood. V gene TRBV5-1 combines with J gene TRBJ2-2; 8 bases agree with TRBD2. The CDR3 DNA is TGCGCCAGCAGCCCTAGCGGGTCGAACACCGGGGAGCTGTTTTTT. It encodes CASSPSGSNTGELFF.